A single sample gave rise to the 26 T cell receptor beta chains below, sequenced in a study of shared clonotypes between healthy human individuals. Libraries were prepared by immunoSEQ multiplex PCR; TCRdb keeps only in-frame clonotypes and omits some of them. The profile shows approximately 2,000,000 clones, 80% to 95% of them singletons. The naive CD8 subset, CD45RO-negative cells positively selected for CCR7, excluded terminally differentiated effector memory CD45RA+ cells. The sample comprised naive CD8+ T cells from PBMCs. All receptors derive from a man between 18 and 35 years old in good health. Some clones in this sample may be carry-over from other donors' samples.

The chain carries TRBV28 and TRBJ1-5; no reliable D call. CDR3 length: 11 residues. The germline V gene has CDR1 MDHEN and CDR2 SYDVKM. V lost 4 bases to trimming and J lost 6 bases, with 4 bases between them. The CDR3 sequence: CASSYSQPQHF. In nucleotides, the CDR3 is TGTGCCAGCAGTTACTCTCAGCCCCAGCATTTT. Using reference TRBV28 and TRBJ1-5 for the parts outside the CDR3, the full variable domain is DVKVTQSSRYLVKRTGEKVFLECVQDMDHENMFWYRQDPGLGLRLIYFSYDVKMKEKGDIPEGYSVSREKKERFSLILESASTNQTSMYLCASSYSQPQHFGDGTRLSIL.

The chain recombines TRBV4-3 with TRBJ2-3; TRBD1 aligns across 9 bases. Germline V lookup: CDR1 LGHNA, CDR2 YSLEER. This CDR3 region has 17 residues. Losses at the gene ends were 2 bases for V and 0 bases for J; bases not matched to a gene: 6. The CDR3 protein is CASSQLFGQGSTDTQYF. Here the CDR3 DNA reads TGCGCCAGCAGCCAACTCTTCGGACAGGGGAGCACAGATACGCAGTATTTT.

V usage is TRBV4-1 and J usage is TRBJ2-7; D call uncertain. Germline CDR1 reads MGHRA; CDR2 reads YSYEKL. The CDR3 extends over 14 amino acids. Trimming pared 0 bases from V and 1 base from J, leaving 7 bases between. This CDR3 is CASSQDSRSYEQYF. The CDR3 DNA follows: TGCGCCAGCAGCCAAGATTCCAGATCCTACGAGCAGTACTTC.

This chain uses TRBV7-9 with TRBJ2-7; D is uncertain. Germline loops: CDR1 SEHNR, CDR2 FQNEAQ (reference sequence). The V and J ends lost 2 bases and 2 bases respectively, with 10 bases between them. This CDR3 region has 14 residues. The CDR3 sequence: CASSLSENPYEQYF. The DNA of the CDR3 is TGTGCCAGCAGCTTATCTGAGAATCCCTACGAGCAGTACTTC.

V is TRBV7-9 and J is TRBJ1-2; tentatively, D is TRBD1 (5 bases). The CDR3 runs to 15 residues. Germline-derived CDR1 and CDR2 are SEHNR and FQNEAQ (reference sequence). The V gene lost 5 bases and the J gene lost 0 bases, with 13 bases spanning the gap. CDR3 nucleotide sequence: TGTGCCAGCAGCCCGCCGGGACCTGCTAACTATGGCTACACCTTC. This encodes CASSPPGPANYGYTF.

Note on this clone: This CDR3 is also generated by other DNA sequences in the sample. The chain couples TRBV7-9 to TRBJ2-7; D is uncertain. This CDR3 region has 12 residues. Germline CDR1 and CDR2: SEHNR and FQNEAQ (reference sequence). Deletions cut 5 bases from V and 0 bases from J, with 5 bases between. The CDR3 DNA follows: TGTGCCAGCAGCGCCAGCTCCTACGAGCAGTACTTC. Its protein product is CASSASSYEQYF.

The V gene is TRBV18, the J gene TRBJ2-7; a possible D gene is TRBD1 (6 bases). The CDR3 has 14 amino acids. Germline loops: CDR1 KGHSH, CDR2 LQKENI. The V end was cut by 1 base, the J end by 5 bases, with 12 bases between. CDR3 residues: CASSPLAGVHEQYF. The CDR3 DNA follows: TGTGCCAGCTCACCACTGGCAGGGGTCCACGAGCAGTACTTC.

The genes are TRBV7-2 and TRBJ1-4, with TRBD1 as a possible D gene (6 bases). With 2 bases removed from V and 0 bases from J, the gap between germline ends came to 19 bases. Germline assignment: CDR1 SGHTA and CDR2 FQGNSA. The CDR3 consists of 19 residues. The CDR3 sequence is CASSLPQGIAPTTNEKLFF. In DNA form, the CDR3 reads TGTGCCAGCAGCTTACCTCAGGGGATTGCGCCTACAACTAATGAAAAACTGTTTTTT.

On this clone: Additional DNA sequences in this sample encode the identical CDR3. The chain couples TRBV28 to TRBJ2-7; 13 nucleotides agree with TRBD2. Germline values: CDR1 MDHEN, CDR2 SYDVKM. V dropped 3 bases and J dropped 3; count of bases not matched to a gene: 5. The CDR3 runs to 16 residues. In DNA form, the CDR3 reads TGTGCCAGCAGTTTGAGGGGACTAGCGGGGAACTACGAGCAGTACTTC. This encodes CASSLRGLAGNYEQYF.

V usage is TRBV9 and J usage is TRBJ2-5; D not certain. Trimming cost V 2 bases and J 5 bases, with 19 bases left between them. Germline CDR1 and CDR2: SGDLS and YYNGEE. CDR3 size: 16 residues. This chain's CDR3 is CASSVTISSFGETQYF. The CDR3 bases are TGTGCCAGCAGCGTCACCATCAGTTCCTTCGGGGAGACCCAGTACTTC.

The rearrangement joins TRBV4-1 to TRBJ2-1; weak D call: TRBD2 (6 bases). Germline lookup yields CDR1 MGHRA and CDR2 YSYEKL. The CDR3 totals 13 residues. Trimming stripped 4 bases from V and 6 bases from J, with 10 bases between. The CDR3 region has the DNA TGCGCCAGCAGCCCCCTGGGACTCAATGAGCAGTTCTTC. It is translated as CASSPLGLNEQFF.

This chain links TRBV27 with TRBJ2-1; 7 bases agree with TRBD2. V shed 7 bases, J shed 5 bases, and the junction held 17 bases outside the gene matches. The CDR3 has 17 residues. CDR1 MNHEY and CDR2 SMNVEV come from the germline V gene (reference sequence). In DNA form, the CDR3 reads TGTGCCAGCAACCCCCATCGGCTAGCGGAGACCCACAATGAGCAGTTCTTC. This translates into CASNPHRLAETHNEQFF.

The DNA for the CDR3 is TGTGCCAGCAGTGACAGTTCGGGTTCCCGCGATGGGGCCAATGAGCAGTTCTTC. Protein sequence: CASSDSSGSRDGANEQFF. This chain connects TRBV2 to TRBJ2-1; maybe TRBD1 (5 bases). The CDR3 runs to 18 residues. Germline V CDR1 and CDR2: SNHLY, FYNNEI. Trimming removed 3 bases from V and 6 bases from J, with 24 bases in between.

The V gene is TRBV9, the J gene TRBJ2-7; tentatively, D is TRBD1 or TRBD2 (6 bases each). Deletions cut 4 bases from V and 4 bases from J, with 15 bases between. This CDR3 comprises 14 residues. The germline V gene has CDR1 SGDLS and CDR2 YYNGEE. The CDR3 sequence is CASSPEGGIYEQYF. The CDR3, as DNA: TGTGCCAGCAGCCCTGAGGGGGGCATTTACGAGCAGTACTTC.

J is TRBJ2-1 and V is TRBV4-1, with TRBD1 identical over 9 bases. Germline CDR1 is MGHRA and CDR2 is YSYEKL. J was trimmed by 4 bases and V by 2 bases; bases with no gene match: 6. The CDR3 runs to 16 residues. The CDR3 region is CASSQPGQGIYNEQFF. The CDR3 region has the DNA TGCGCCAGCAGCCAACCGGGACAGGGTATTTACAATGAGCAGTTCTTC.

The rearrangement links TRBV10-3 to TRBJ1-2; D gene ambiguous. V was cut by 2 bases and J by 4 bases, with 11 bases left in between. CDR3 size: 14 residues. CDR1 ENHRY and CDR2 SYGVKD come from the germline V gene. The CDR3 DNA reads TGTGCCATCAGTGAGGGGGTTGTAAGCTATGGCTACACCTTC. Translating it yields CAISEGVVSYGYTF.

V and J are TRBV5-6 and TRBJ2-5; 10 positions agree with TRBD2. The tail of the sequence fits TRBJ2-7 better, so the J call may be wrong. This CDR3 is built from 15 residues. Per germline, CDR1 SGHDT and CDR2 YYEEEE. In DNA form, the CDR3 reads TGTGCCAGCAGTTTCCCTAGCGGGAGTTCCTACGAGCAGTACTTC. This encodes CASSFPSGSSYEQYF.

A remark on this clone: Other DNA sequences within the sample encode an identical CDR3. The chain carries TRBV15 and TRBJ2-1; TRBD2 agrees at 10 bases. With 3 bases clipped from V and 8 bases from J, the junction kept 4 bases outside the gene matches. CDR1 LNHNV and CDR2 YYDKDF come from the germline V gene (reference sequence). CDR3 length equals 14 residues. The CDR3, as DNA: TGTGCCACCAGCAGGGCTAGCGGGAGTTATGAGCAGTTCTTC. It translates to CATSRASGSYEQFF.

The chain carries TRBV5-6 and TRBJ2-7, with TRBD2 identical over 10 bases. The CDR3 runs 17 residues. Germline values: CDR1 SGHDT, CDR2 YYEEEE. Trimming removed 4 bases from V and 4 bases from J; junction bases left unmatched: 14. The CDR3, as DNA: TGTGCCAGCAGCCCGGGGGCTAGCGGGAGAGGATGGTACGAGCAGTACTTC. This encodes CASSPGASGRGWYEQYF.

The genes are TRBV7-6 and TRBJ2-1, with 9 bases identical to TRBD2. The CDR3 is 15 amino acids. CDR1 and CDR2 from the germline V gene are SGHVS and FNYEAQ. J was trimmed by 1 base and V by 5 bases; bases with no gene match: 3. For the CDR3, the DNA is TGTGCCAGCAGCACCCTAGCGGGATCCTACAATGAGCAGTTCTTC. Its protein product is CASSTLAGSYNEQFF.

The V gene is TRBV9, the J gene TRBJ1-2, with unresolved D. The CDR3 covers 14 residues. Germline-derived CDR1 and CDR2 are SGDLS and YYNGEE. With 3 bases removed from V and 0 bases from J, the gap between germline ends came to 9 bases. The CDR3 reads CASSETEPNYGYTF. CDR3 coding DNA: TGTGCCAGCAGCGAAACAGAGCCTAACTATGGCTACACCTTC.

This chain connects TRBV21-1 to TRBJ2-7; the table's D call TRBD1 went unverified against the DNA. TRBV21-1 is a pseudogene. The CDR3 length is 14 residues. Here the CDR3 reads CASSEKAGGSEQYF. CDR3 nucleotides: TGTGCCAGCAGCGAAAAAGCAGGGGGCAGCGAGCAGTACTTC.

CDR3 amino acids: CASSLSTGPTYNEQFF. The CDR3, as DNA: TGTGCCAGCAGCTTGTCGACAGGGCCCACGTACAATGAGCAGTTCTTC. The chain couples TRBV7-9 to TRBJ2-1; the match to TRBD1 covers 7 bases. This CDR3 region has 16 residues. Germline CDR1 and CDR2: SEHNR and FQNEAQ (reference sequence). J gave up 4 bases and V 3 bases, and 9 bases lay outside the gene matches.

The rearrangement links TRBV28 to TRBJ2-3; 8 nucleotides align to TRBD2. The trim removed 2 bases at V and 4 bases at J, leaving 8 bases unmatched. Germline-derived CDR1 and CDR2 are MDHEN and SYDVKM. The CDR3 contains 16 residues. The CDR3: CASSLGRREGPDTQYF. In DNA form, the CDR3 reads TGTGCCAGCAGTTTAGGTAGACGGGAGGGCCCAGATACGCAGTATTTT. The variable domain in full, with the rest retrieved from reference TRBV28 and TRBJ2-3, is DVKVTQSSRYLVKRTGEKVFLECVQDMDHENMFWYRQDPGLGLRLIYFSYDVKMKEKGDIPEGYSVSREKKERFSLILESASTNQTSMYLCASSLGRREGPDTQYFGPGTRLTVL.

The rearrangement joins TRBV27 to TRBJ2-7; possibly TRBD1 for D (6 bases). Germline lookup yields CDR1 MNHEY and CDR2 SMNVEV (reference sequence). The CDR3 contains 14 residues. The V gene lost 0 bases and the J gene lost 7 bases, with 13 bases spanning the gap. The CDR3 is CASSLSADTGEQYF. In DNA form, the CDR3 reads TGTGCCAGCAGTTTATCGGCGGACACAGGGGAGCAGTACTTC.

The V call is TRBV9, the J call TRBJ2-1; 8 bases map to TRBD1. This CDR3 has 14 residues. V was clipped by 3 bases and J by 9 bases; unmatched bases: 8. Germline CDR1 SGDLS, CDR2 YYNGEE. The CDR3 DNA reads as TGTGCCAGCAGCGATCGGGACAGGCCGACTGAGCAGTTCTTC. Its protein product is CASSDRDRPTEQFF.